The entry below gives a single TCR beta chain sequence along with its context. Seattle participants joined during active infection and were tracked over time. Trimming cost V 8 bases and J 5 bases, with 9 bases left between them. The germline V gene encodes CDR1 SNHLY and CDR2 FYNNEI. The CDR3 runs 11 residues. Authors' processing steps: Reference gene primer amplification yielded estimated nucleated cell counts. Clones were sequenced by immunoSEQ multiplex PCR, and TCRdb holds only the in-frame ones, with some missing. That table supplies the V and J calls and clone size; D and trimming were determined from the DNA. The sample yields under 400,000 clones, about 91% seen once. This entry belongs to a study of blood T cell repertoires in COVID-19. Study summary: Researchers got acute and convalescent COVID-19 samples from the United States, Italy and Spain. In each case, the material was cDNA or gDNA derived from T cells, B-cell-depleted T cells, or PBMCs.

V and J are TRBV2 and TRBJ1-2, with a weak D call TRBD1 (5 bases). The specimen sequenced was peripheral blood. The sequence was collected from a woman between 25 and 40 years old with COVID-19, enrolled during active disease. The DNA for the CDR3 is TGTGCCAGCGGGCGGGGGTATGGCTACACCTTC. Protein product: CASGRGYGYTF.